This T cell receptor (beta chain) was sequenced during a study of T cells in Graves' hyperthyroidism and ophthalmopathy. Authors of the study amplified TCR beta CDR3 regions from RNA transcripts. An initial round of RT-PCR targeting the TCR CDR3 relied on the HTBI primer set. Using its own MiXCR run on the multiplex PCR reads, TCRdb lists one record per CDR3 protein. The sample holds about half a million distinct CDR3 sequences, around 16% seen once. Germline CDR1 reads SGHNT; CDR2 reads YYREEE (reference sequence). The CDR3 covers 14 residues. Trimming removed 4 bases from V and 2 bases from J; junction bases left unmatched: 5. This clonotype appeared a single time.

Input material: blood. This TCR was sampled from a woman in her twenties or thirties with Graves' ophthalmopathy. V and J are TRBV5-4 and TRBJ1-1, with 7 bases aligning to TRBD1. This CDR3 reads CASSPGQFNTEAFF. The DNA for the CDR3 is TGTGCCAGCAGCCCGGGACAGTTTAACACTGAAGCTTTCTTT. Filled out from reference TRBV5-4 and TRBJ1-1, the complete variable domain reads ETGVTQSPTHLIKTRGQQVTLRCSSQSGHNTVSWYQQALGQGPQFIFQYYREEENGRGNFPPRFSGLQFPNYSSELNVNALELDDSALYLCASSPGQFNTEAFFGQGTRLTVV.